The 12 T cell receptor beta chains presented below share a single source sample, sequenced in a study of T-cell reconstitution after alpha-beta-depleted transplantation in children. Unique molecular identifiers were incorporated during preparation of the TCRbeta library. TCRdb ran MiXCR on the PCR reads and lists one entry per CDR3 protein. The table shows around 800,000 distinct CDR3 sequences, with less than 20% occurring only once. The sample was PBMCs, mostly from graft donor cells, taken 360 days after TCRalphabeta/CD19-depleted stem cell transplant. The source is a male patient between 5 and 17 years old who had a stem cell transplant for acute lymphoblastic leukemia, so the T cells may come from the graft donor.

This clonotype was recorded at least ten times. The rearrangement uses TRBV5-5 and TRBJ2-1; D is possibly TRBD2 (5 bases). The CDR3 has 14 amino acids. Trimming cost V 0 bases and J 6 bases, with 10 bases left between them. Germline CDR1 and CDR2: SGHKS and YYEKEE (reference sequence). The CDR3 region has the DNA TGTGCCAGCAGCTTGGCTCTAGCAGGCAATGAGCAGTTCTTC. Translating gives CASSLALAGNEQFF.

This clonotype was counted only a few times. The V call is TRBV20-1, the J call TRBJ1-4; TRBD1 is a possible D gene (5 bases). V was clipped by 0 bases and J by 7 bases, with 12 bases between them. CDR1 is DFQATT and CDR2 is SNEGSKA in the germline V gene (reference sequence). This CDR3 has 14 residues. The CDR3 nucleotides are TGCAGTGCTAGAGAGGGGGGAGACGGTGAAAAACTGTTTTTT. It is translated as CSAREGGDGEKLFF.

This clonotype was recorded at least ten times. The chain couples TRBV12-3 or TRBV12-4 to TRBJ2-3, with 8 nucleotides matching TRBD2. CDR3 length equals 14 residues. Unmatched junction bases numbered 5, after V lost 7 bases and J lost 2 bases. This CDR3 is CASMEREYTDTQYF. As DNA, the CDR3 is TGTGCCAGCATGGAGCGGGAGTACACAGATACGCAGTATTTT.

This clonotype showed up many times. The chain couples TRBV15 to TRBJ2-7, with a tentative D call TRBD1 (6 bases). The CDR3 is 15 residues long. Looked up from germline, CDR1 is LNHNV and CDR2 is YYDKDF (reference sequence). V lost 0 bases to trimming and J lost 3 bases, with 12 bases between them. The CDR3 region has the DNA TGTGCCACCAGCAGAGAAGGGGACACTCTCTACGAGCAGTACTTC. Protein: CATSREGDTLYEQYF.

This clonotype has a count of ten or more. CDR3 in DNA: TGCAGCGTTGAAGGTCGGGAAAGCTCCTACAATGAGCAGTTCTTC. It encodes CSVEGRESSYNEQFF. This chain connects TRBV29-1 to TRBJ2-1, with D tentatively TRBD2 (5 bases). Trimming cost V 1 base and J 0 bases, with 10 bases left between them. The CDR3 is 15 amino acids. CDR1 and CDR2 from the germline V gene are SQVTM and ANQGSEA.

This clonotype was seen a few times. The rearrangement uses TRBV5-1 and TRBJ2-6; D is unclear. There are 16 residues in the CDR3. V lost 5 bases and J 3 bases, leaving 15 bases between the germline ends. Germline-derived CDR1 and CDR2 are SGHRS and YFSETQ. CDR3 bases: TGCGCCAGCAGGCTAGGGTGGGGTTATGGGGCCAACGTCCTGACTTTC. Its translation is CASRLGWGYGANVLTF.

In the case of this clonotype: With a much larger clone just one base away, this may be a read error. The V gene is TRBV12-3 or TRBV12-4, the J gene TRBJ2-2; a possible D gene is TRBD2 (6 bases). Trimming removed 8 bases from V and 5 bases from J, with 12 bases in between. The CDR3 consists of 13 residues. The CDR3 region has the DNA TGTGCCAGCGCCACCGGGGGTACCGGGGAGCTGTTTTTT. Its protein is CASATGGTGELFF.

This clonotype occurred many times. V is TRBV24-1 and J is TRBJ2-1; D remains ambiguous. The CDR3 covers 13 residues. Per germline, CDR1 KGHDR and CDR2 SFDVKD. V lost 0 bases and J 7 bases, leaving 6 bases between the germline ends. The CDR3 nucleotides read TGTGCCACCAGTGATTTGGGTGGGAATGAGCAGTTCTTC. Its translation: CATSDLGGNEQFF.

This chain uses TRBV27 with TRBJ1-1; no clear D gene. The CDR3 contains 14 residues. Trimming cost V 2 bases and J 7 bases, with 14 bases left between them. From germline, CDR1 is MNHEY and CDR2 SMNVEV (reference sequence). The CDR3 loop is CASSLKAVDGEAFF. The CDR3 DNA reads TGTGCCAGCAGTTTAAAGGCCGTAGACGGTGAAGCTTTCTTT.

This clonotype was observed at least ten times. The gene calls are TRBV4-2 and TRBJ2-3; the match to TRBD2 covers 11 bases. This CDR3 is built from 15 residues. CDR1 LGHNA and CDR2 YNFKEQ come from the germline V gene. J was trimmed by 4 bases and V by 2 bases; bases with no gene match: 2. This chain's CDR3 is CASSQLTSGADTQYF. The CDR3 nucleotides read TGTGCCAGCAGCCAACTGACTAGCGGGGCAGATACGCAGTATTTT.

This clonotype has more than one count but fewer than ten. This chain uses TRBV12-3 or TRBV12-4 with TRBJ2-1; a weak D match, TRBD2 (6 bases). This CDR3 comprises 13 residues. V was clipped by 6 bases and J by 8 bases, with 14 bases between them. This CDR3 is CASRFSGGHEQFF. The CDR3 DNA sequence: TGTGCCAGCAGGTTTAGCGGCGGGCATGAGCAGTTCTTC.

This clonotype was observed many times. The junction shows a germline mismatch at one end, possibly a read error. The chain employs TRBV10-3 and TRBJ2-7; TRBD2 is a possible D gene (6 bases). Germline CDR1 is ENHRY and CDR2 is SYGVKD. This CDR3 comprises 13 residues. The CDR3 DNA reads TGTGCCATCAGTGAGAGGGCCCTGCGGGGACGAAACTTC. It specifies CAISERALRGRNF.